What follows is one T cell receptor (beta chain) and its context. Germline lookup yields CDR1 SGDLS and CDR2 YYNGEE. Trimming shortened V by 4 bases and J by 5 bases, and 21 bases separated the two germline ends. The CDR3 is 16 residues long. The repertoire was sequenced with immunoSEQ multiplex PCR; TCRdb's copy has only in-frame clones and lacks some. The table has roughly 30,000 clones, approximately 82% seen once; the top ten hold 15% to 20%. This entry is derived from a study of sequential checkpoint blockade in melanoma. Treatment defined: randomized to nivolumab then ipilimumab (arm A) or the reverse (arm B).

The receptor was isolated from a human donor with melanoma. The rearrangement uses TRBV9 and TRBJ1-2; tentatively, D is TRBD1 (6 bases). This specimen consisted of CD8+ T cells sorted from blood (inferred from file names), obtained from a patient given nivolumab and ipilimumab in sequence. CDR3 nucleotides: TGTGCCAGCAGCCCCACTGAGGGGCAGGGGCGGTATGGCTACACCTTC. Translating it yields CASSPTEGQGRYGYTF. The full variable domain, with the rest looked up from reference TRBV9 and TRBJ1-2, is DSGVTQTPKHLITATGQRVTLRCSPRSGDLSVYWYQQSLDQGLQFLIQYYNGEERAKGNILERFSAQQFPDLHSELNLSSLELGDSALYFCASSPTEGQGRYGYTFGSGTRLTVV.